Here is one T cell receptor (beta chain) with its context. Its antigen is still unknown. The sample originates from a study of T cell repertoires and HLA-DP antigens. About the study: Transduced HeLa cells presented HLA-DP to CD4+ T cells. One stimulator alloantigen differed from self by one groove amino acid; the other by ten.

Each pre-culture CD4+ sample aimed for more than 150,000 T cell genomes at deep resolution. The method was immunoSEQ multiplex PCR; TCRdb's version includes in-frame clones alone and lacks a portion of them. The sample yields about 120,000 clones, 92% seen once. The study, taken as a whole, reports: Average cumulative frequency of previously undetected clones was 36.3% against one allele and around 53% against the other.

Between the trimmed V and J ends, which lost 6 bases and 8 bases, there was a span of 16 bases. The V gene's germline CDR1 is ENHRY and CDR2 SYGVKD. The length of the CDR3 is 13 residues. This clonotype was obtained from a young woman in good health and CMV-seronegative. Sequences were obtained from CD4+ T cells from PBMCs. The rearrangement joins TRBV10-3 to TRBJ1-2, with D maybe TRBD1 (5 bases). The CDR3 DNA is TGTGCCATCAGGCCGGGACCGGCGGTCGGCTACACCTTC. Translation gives CAIRPGPAVGYTF.